This T cell receptor (beta chain) stems from a study of blood T cell repertoires in COVID-19. Study context: PBMCs, B-cell-depleted T cells, or T cells were the source of the cDNA or gDNA that made up the material.

Sequencing was performed with immunoSEQ multiplex PCR; in TCRdb, only in-frame clones are kept and a portion is missing. The sample has 250,000 to 300,000 clones, around 92% seen once. The material sequenced was PBMCs or T cells enriched from blood (not recorded which). This receptor was taken from a woman between 45 and 65 years old who had been exposed to COVID-19.

CDR3 loop: CASSSRDRGDEQFF. The CDR3 DNA is TGTGCCAGCAGCTCCAGGGACAGGGGGGATGAGCAGTTCTTC. The gene calls are TRBV11-3 and TRBJ2-1; 11 bases match TRBD1. Trimming took 4 bases from V and 8 from J; bases not matched to a gene: 4. The germline V gene encodes CDR1 SGHNT and CDR2 YENEEA. This CDR3 region has 14 residues. Full variable domain (rest looked up from reference TRBV11-3 and TRBJ2-1): EAGVVQSPRYKIIEKKQPVAFWCNPISGHNTLYWYLQNLGQGPELLIRYENEEAVDDSQLPKDRFSAERLKGVDSTLKIQPAELGDSAVYLCASSSRDRGDEQFFGPGTRLTVL.